These 25 T cell receptor beta chains share one sample of origin, sequenced in a study of blood T cell repertoires in COVID-19. Generated by immunoSEQ multiplex PCR, the TCRdb table keeps only in-frame clones and is missing some. The table shows roughly 180,000 clones, with 70% to 85% occurring only once. Material: peripheral blood. These receptors came from a man older than 75 with COVID-19, enrolled during active disease.

A few counts support this clone. The genes are TRBV18 and TRBJ1-2; a possible D gene is TRBD1 (5 bases). This CDR3 has 13 amino acids. Germline CDR1 and CDR2: KGHSH and LQKENI. V lost 2 bases and J lost 8, with 12 bases in between. CDR3 nucleotides: TGTGCCAGCTCACCAGGAGGAGGGGCCGGCTACACCTTC. It is translated as CASSPGGGAGYTF.

The chain couples TRBV27 to TRBJ1-2; maybe TRBD1 (5 bases). This CDR3 spans 14 amino acids. The V and J ends lost 6 bases and 4 bases respectively, with 15 bases between them. CDR1 and CDR2 (germline): MNHEY, SMNVEV (reference sequence). The CDR3 region has the DNA TGTGCCAGCAGAGGTAGCGGGGGGACCTATGGCTACACCTTC. It yields the protein CASRGSGGTYGYTF.

This sequence joins TRBV19 and TRBJ1-1, with 8 bases matching TRBD1. The V gene's germline CDR1 is LNHDA and CDR2 SQIVND (reference sequence). V lost 5 bases, J lost 4 bases, and 3 bases stayed unmatched. The CDR3 sequence is 13 residues long. The CDR3 spells CASSVDRGTEAFF. The CDR3 region has the DNA TGTGCCAGTAGTGTCGACAGGGGCACTGAAGCTTTCTTT.

The chain has TRBV29-1 and TRBJ1-1, with D hard to call. CDR3 length equals 13 residues. Trimming took 4 bases from V and 4 from J, leaving 13 bases between them. CDR1 SQVTM and CDR2 ANQGSEA come from the germline V gene. The chain's CDR3 is CSVVVPHITEAFF. DNA for the CDR3: TGCAGCGTTGTCGTACCACACATCACTGAAGCTTTCTTT.

V and J are TRBV11-3 and TRBJ2-7; a weak D match, TRBD1 (6 bases). CDR3 length: 13 residues. The germline CDR1 and CDR2 sequences are SGHNT and YENEEA. Trimming took off 2 bases at V and 12 bases at J, with 17 bases between the two ends. This CDR3 reads CASSLKGDRRRYF. DNA of the CDR3: TGTGCCAGCAGCTTAAAGGGAGACAGGAGGCGGTACTTC. Using reference TRBV11-3 and TRBJ2-7 for the parts outside the CDR3, the full variable domain is EAGVVQSPRYKIIEKKQPVAFWCNPISGHNTLYWYLQNLGQGPELLIRYENEEAVDDSQLPKDRFSAERLKGVDSTLKIQPAELGDSAVYLCASSLKGDRRRYFGPGTRLTVT.

V gene TRBV2 combines with J gene TRBJ1-2; a possible D gene is TRBD1 (6 bases). Looked up from germline, CDR1 is SNHLY and CDR2 is FYNNEI. CDR3 length: 13 residues. V lost 6 bases, J lost 4 bases, and 12 bases lay in between. The DNA of the CDR3 is TGTGCCAGCAGGACAACAGGGTCCTATGGCTACACCTTC. This sequence encodes CASRTTGSYGYTF.

This chain joins TRBV19 and TRBJ2-3; 9 nucleotides line up with TRBD2. There are 16 residues in the CDR3. V dropped 3 bases and J dropped 0; count of bases not matched to a gene: 4. Per germline, CDR1 LNHDA and CDR2 SQIVND (reference sequence). The CDR3 DNA reads as TGTGCCAGTAGTATGACTAGCGGTTCTAGCACAGATACGCAGTATTTT. It codes for CASSMTSGSSTDTQYF.

DNA for the CDR3: TGTGCCAGCAGCTTGGCCCCGGACAGGGGACCGGGCTACACCTTC. It yields the protein CASSLAPDRGPGYTF. The chain recombines TRBV5-5 with TRBJ1-2; TRBD1 aligns across 9 bases. CDR3 length: 15 residues. Germline CDR1 and CDR2: SGHKS and YYEKEE (reference sequence). V dropped 0 bases and J dropped 8; count of bases not matched to a gene: 8.

The rearrangement links TRBV5-1 to TRBJ1-2, with 7 bases lining up with TRBD1. Trimming at V came to 0 bases and at J to 4 bases, leaving 6 bases not matched to a gene. CDR3 length: 15 residues. Germline CDR1 and CDR2: SGHRS and YFSETQ. The CDR3 region is CASSLEVGGVYGYTF. The DNA for the CDR3 is TGCGCCAGCAGCTTGGAGGTAGGGGGCGTCTATGGCTACACCTTC.

The J gene is TRBJ1-1, the V gene TRBV28; maybe TRBD1 (6 bases). This CDR3 has 13 amino acids. The germline CDR1 and CDR2 sequences are MDHEN and SYDVKM. V lost 6 bases and J 1 base, leaving 9 bases between the germline ends. The CDR3 reads CASRGHQNTEAFF. In DNA, the CDR3 is TGTGCCAGCAGGGGACATCAGAACACTGAAGCTTTCTTT.

The chain couples TRBV5-1 to TRBJ2-7; the D gene is possibly TRBD2 (6 bases). This CDR3 spans 15 amino acids. Germline-derived CDR1 and CDR2 are SGHRS and YFSETQ. Trimming pared 0 bases from V and 1 base from J, leaving 11 bases between. The CDR3 bases are TGCGCCAGCAGCTTGGGTACGGCGGGATCCTACGAGCAGTACTTC. The encoded protein is CASSLGTAGSYEQYF.

The chain is built from TRBV9 and TRBJ1-1; 9 bases match TRBD1. The CDR3 is 14 residues long. V dropped 4 bases and J dropped 7; count of bases not matched to a gene: 8. Per the germline V gene, CDR1 is SGDLS and CDR2 is YYNGEE. The CDR3 loop is CASSKTGGSNEAFF. DNA of the CDR3: TGTGCCAGCAGCAAAACAGGGGGCTCGAATGAAGCTTTCTTT.

This chain joins TRBV10-2 and TRBJ2-2; TRBD1 aligns across 8 bases. The CDR3 has 14 amino acids. V dropped 8 bases and J dropped 6; count of bases not matched to a gene: 8. The germline V gene encodes CDR1 WSHSY and CDR2 SAAADI. The CDR3 coding sequence is TGCGCCAGCCAGGGGGCAGGCAGGGCCGGGGAGCTGTTTTTT. It codes for CASQGAGRAGELFF.

V gene TRBV5-1 combines with J gene TRBJ2-3, with 8 bases that match TRBD2. The CDR3 has 14 residues. Germline loops: CDR1 SGHRS, CDR2 YFSETQ. V shed 7 bases, J shed 2 bases, and the junction held 6 bases outside the gene matches. CDR3 protein: CASQISGDTDTQYF. The DNA of the CDR3 is TGCGCCAGCCAGATTAGCGGGGACACAGATACGCAGTATTTT.

J is TRBJ1-4 and V is TRBV6-5; 9 positions agree with TRBD1. J lost 4 bases, V lost 6 bases, and 3 bases had no gene match. The CDR3 is made up of 14 amino acids. Germline-derived CDR1 and CDR2 are MNHEY and SVGAGI. The CDR3 DNA reads TGTGCCAGCAGACCGACAGGGGGTAATGAAAAACTGTTTTTT. Translated: CASRPTGGNEKLFF.

This sequence joins TRBV19 and TRBJ1-5; TRBD1 matches 7 bases. CDR1 and CDR2 from the germline V gene are LNHDA and SQIVND (reference sequence). V lost 6 bases to trimming and J lost 7 bases; unmatched junction nucleotides: 6. The CDR3 length is 13 residues. CDR3 protein: CASSLRGPQPQHF. In DNA, the CDR3 is TGTGCCAGTAGCTTAAGGGGGCCACAGCCCCAGCATTTT.

The chain has TRBV5-1 and TRBJ2-5; 10 nucleotides agree with TRBD1. The germline V gene has CDR1 SGHRS and CDR2 YFSETQ. The V and J ends lost 6 bases and 5 bases, in that order; junction bases with no gene match: 7. CDR3 length: 14 residues. The CDR3 coding sequence is TGCGCCAGCATGTCGACAGGGGGCAGGGAGACCCAGTACTTC. Its protein is CASMSTGGRETQYF.

There are a few counts of this clone. V is TRBV7-6 and J is TRBJ1-6, with a weak D call TRBD1 (5 bases). V was pared by 2 bases and J by 10 bases, with 18 bases between. Germline V CDR1 and CDR2: SGHVS, FNYEAQ. There are 16 residues in the CDR3. This chain's CDR3 is CASSLTSPREGSPLHF. CDR3 DNA sequence: TGTGCCAGCAGCTTAACTTCCCCCAGGGAAGGGTCACCCCTCCACTTT.

Regarding this clone: The sample contains more than one DNA sequence encoding this CDR3. The rearrangement uses TRBV18 and TRBJ2-1, with a weak D call TRBD2 (7 bases). V dropped 3 bases and J dropped 10 bases, with 22 bases sitting between them. The CDR3 is made up of 16 amino acids. Per the germline V gene, CDR1 is KGHSH and CDR2 is LQKENI. The CDR3 loop is CASSPPGAGAILEQFF. CDR3 sequence (DNA): TGTGCCAGCTCACCGCCTGGGGCGGGGGCTATTTTGGAGCAGTTCTTC. The variable domain in full, with the rest retrieved from reference TRBV18 and TRBJ2-1, is NAGVMQNPRHLVRRRGQEARLRCSPMKGHSHVYWYRQLPEEGLKFMVYLQKENIIDESGMPKERFSAEFPKEGPSILRIQQVVRGDSAAYFCASSPPGAGAILEQFFGPGTRLTVL.

This chain joins TRBV28 and TRBJ2-3, with D tentatively TRBD1 (6 bases). This CDR3 is built from 15 residues. The germline gives CDR1 MDHEN, CDR2 SYDVKM. Trimming stripped 2 bases from V and 6 bases from J, with 15 bases between. The CDR3 protein is CASSLQFGTSDTQYF. The CDR3 region has the DNA TGTGCCAGCAGTTTACAATTCGGGACATCCGATACGCAGTATTTT.

This clone turned up a few times. The J gene is TRBJ1-3, the V gene TRBV2; D possibly corresponds to TRBD1 (6 bases). Trimming cost V 6 bases and J 1 base, with 13 bases left between them. Germline-derived CDR1 and CDR2 are SNHLY and FYNNEI. This CDR3 spans 15 amino acids. The DNA for the CDR3 is TGTGCCAGCAGCTTATCAACAGGGTCTGGAAACACCATATATTTT. Translation gives CASSLSTGSGNTIYF. The whole variable domain, filled in from reference TRBV2 and TRBJ1-3, reads EPEVTQTPSHQVTQMGQEVILRCVPISNHLYFYWYRQILGQKVEFLVSFYNNEISEKSEIFDDQFSVERPDGSNFTLKIRSTKLEDSAMYFCASSLSTGSGNTIYFGEGSWLTVV.

This clone appeared a single time. The chain uses TRBV6-4 and TRBJ1-1; perhaps TRBD1 as D (6 bases). The germline V gene has CDR1 MRHNA and CDR2 SNTAGT. This CDR3 spans 15 amino acids. V dropped 6 bases and J dropped 0 bases, with 14 bases sitting between them. The CDR3 sequence: CASSQTGFMNTEAFF. CDR3 bases: TGTGCCAGCAGCCAGACAGGATTTATGAACACTGAAGCTTTCTTT.

The rearrangement uses TRBV6-5 and TRBJ1-2; 9 positions agree with TRBD1. V lost 4 bases, J lost 4 bases, and 7 bases stayed unmatched. CDR1 is MNHEY and CDR2 is SVGAGI in the germline V gene. This CDR3 has 15 amino acids. The CDR3 coding sequence is TGTGCCAGCAGTTCGGGACAGGGTTTAGCCTATGGCTACACCTTC. This translates into CASSSGQGLAYGYTF.

The chain combines TRBV19 with TRBJ1-4; 10 nucleotides line up with TRBD1. V was pared by 7 bases and J by 0 bases, with 11 bases of the junction left unmatched. CDR1 is LNHDA, CDR2 SQIVND, per germline (reference sequence). The CDR3 has 18 residues. CDR3 bases: TGTGCCAGTACCCGGGACAGGGGAGGGGCTACAACTAATGAAAAACTGTTTTTT. Encoded protein: CASTRDRGGATTNEKLFF.

This clone was recorded a few times. This chain joins TRBV6-5 and TRBJ1-2; possible D gene TRBD1, 6 bases. Germline CDR1 and CDR2: MNHEY and SVGAGI. This CDR3 is 13 amino acids long. V was trimmed by 5 bases and J by 6 bases, leaving 13 bases between them. The CDR3 here is CASSLDRFDGYTF. DNA for the CDR3: TGTGCCAGCAGTCTCGACAGGTTCGATGGCTACACCTTC.